The clone carrying this T cell receptor (beta chain) has at least ten counts. Its antigen remains unknown. Each donor was a healthy Caucasian. Losses at the gene ends were 3 bases for V and 10 bases for J; bases not matched to a gene: 5. CDR3 length: 12 residues. Looked up from germline, CDR1 is DFQATT and CDR2 is SNEGSKA (reference sequence). The data derive from a study of identical twins. Study-wide results and caveats: Excess sharing between twins was weaker in beta out-of-frame sequences. Potential partial confounding of zero-insertion analyses by invariant MAIT and iNKT cells was noted.

It was template switching that added a universal primer site, and there were unique molecular identifiers on the cDNA. TCRdb redid the calling of the 5' RACE reads with MiXCR, one entry per CDR3 protein. The data show around 1.7 million distinct CDR3 sequences, less than 35% seen once. The chain couples TRBV20-1 to TRBJ2-1, with TRBD2 matching over 8 bases. Sequenced input: cord blood. The TCR comes from a newborn girl in good health. The CDR3, as DNA: TGCAGTGCTAGGGGGGGACTAGGAGAGCAGTTCTTC. Protein product: CSARGGLGEQFF.